These 12 T cell receptor beta chains were sequenced from one sample in a study of cytomegalovirus exposure and HLA in healthy donors. Vbeta (60) and Jbeta (13) primers were used in the PCR. The protocol was immunoSEQ multiplex PCR, while the TCRdb copy is restricted to in-frame clones and leaves out a portion. The repertoire holds some 120,000 clones, with around three quarters as singletons. Sample: PBMCs. Receptors were obtained from a woman between 18 and 29 years old in good health and CMV-seropositive.

The V call is TRBV4-1, the J call TRBJ2-5, with TRBD2 matching over 8 bases. Germline CDR1 MGHRA, CDR2 YSYEKL. The CDR3 loop spans 16 amino acids. Trimming took 7 bases from V and 2 from J; bases not matched to a gene: 12. The CDR3 protein is CASNEKILAGQETQYF. In nucleotides, the CDR3 is TGCGCCAGCAACGAAAAAATTCTAGCGGGTCAAGAGACCCAGTACTTC.

The chain has TRBV15 and TRBJ2-1; possibly TRBD2 for D (5 bases). Trimming stripped 5 bases from V and 8 bases from J, with 10 bases between. This CDR3 spans 12 amino acids. CDR1 is LNHNV and CDR2 is YYDKDF in the germline V gene (reference sequence). The CDR3 region is CATSPLRDEQFF. In DNA form, the CDR3 reads TGTGCCACCAGCCCCCTGAGGGATGAGCAGTTCTTC.

The chain has TRBV5-1 and TRBJ2-1; a weak D match, TRBD1 (5 bases). Germline assignment: CDR1 SGHRS and CDR2 YFSETQ. The length of the CDR3 is 12 residues. V was trimmed by 1 base and J by 8 bases, leaving 7 bases between them. The chain's CDR3 is CASSLQGYEQFF. The DNA of the CDR3 is TGCGCCAGCAGCTTGCAGGGCTATGAGCAGTTCTTC.

The V and J genes are TRBV7-6 and TRBJ2-7; D unresolved. The CDR3 is 14 residues long. V was shortened by 1 base and J by 3 bases, with 10 bases between the two germline ends. Germline assignment: CDR1 SGHVS and CDR2 FNYEAQ. As DNA, the CDR3 is TGTGCCAGCAGCTTAGGTGGGCTGGGCTACGAGCAGTACTTC. Translation gives CASSLGGLGYEQYF.

This clone was found a few times. The V call is TRBV6-1, the J call TRBJ1-3; TRBD1 matches 9 bases. The length of the CDR3 is 14 residues. The ends lost 6 bases at V and 12 bases at J; junction bases unmatched: 12. Germline V lookup: CDR1 MNHNS, CDR2 SASEGT. The CDR3 here is CASRDRDRDMGIYF. CDR3 sequence (DNA): TGTGCCAGCAGAGACCGGGACAGGGACATGGGCATATATTTT.

The chain employs TRBV6-1 and TRBJ2-5, with TRBD2 as a possible D gene (5 bases). Trimming removed 7 bases at V and 6 bases at J, with 18 bases between. The CDR3 is 14 residues long. Per the germline V gene, CDR1 is MNHNS and CDR2 is SASEGT. The CDR3 bases are TGTGCCAGCAAGGCGGGTTCGACCGCTAAGACCCAGTACTTC. The encoded protein is CASKAGSTAKTQYF.

The rearrangement links TRBV11-2 to TRBJ2-5; tentatively, D is TRBD1 (6 bases). Trimming removed 2 bases from V and 5 bases from J, with 9 bases in between. Germline V lookup: CDR1 SGHAT, CDR2 FQNNGV. The CDR3 has 13 amino acids. The CDR3: CASSLNRDETQYF. The CDR3 DNA follows: TGTGCCAGCAGCTTAAACAGGGACGAGACCCAGTACTTC.

The chain recombines TRBV20-1 with TRBJ2-7; D not resolved. There are 10 residues in the CDR3. V dropped 3 bases and J dropped 7 bases, with 7 bases sitting between them. Per germline, CDR1 DFQATT and CDR2 SNEGSKA (reference sequence). The CDR3 nucleotides are TGCAGTGCTAGTATCGGGGAGCAGTACTTC. Its protein product is CSASIGEQYF.

The chain uses TRBV9 and TRBJ2-1, with TRBD2 matching 7 bases. Trimming at V came to 4 bases and at J to 13 bases, leaving 8 bases not matched to a gene. Germline loops: CDR1 SGDLS, CDR2 YYNGEE. The CDR3 spans 12 residues. This CDR3 is CASSPTAGAQFF. CDR3 sequence (DNA): TGTGCCAGCAGCCCGACGGCGGGAGCACAGTTCTTC.

This sequence joins TRBV5-1 and TRBJ2-1; 11 nucleotides align to TRBD1. This CDR3 has 13 residues. After removal of 3 bases from V and 9 bases from J, the junction contained 2 bases not matched to a gene. Germline V gene sequence: CDR1 SGHRS, CDR2 YFSETQ. This chain's CDR3 is CASSWGQGGEQFF. The CDR3 DNA follows: TGCGCCAGCAGCTGGGGACAGGGGGGTGAGCAGTTCTTC. The full variable domain, rest sourced from reference TRBV5-1 and TRBJ2-1, is KAGVTQTPRYLIKTRGQQVTLSCSPISGHRSVSWYQQTPGQGLQFLFEYFSETQRNKGNFPGRFSGRQFSNSRSEMNVSTLELGDSALYLCASSWGQGGEQFFGPGTRLTVL.

This sequence joins TRBV13 and TRBJ2-1; D possibly corresponds to TRBD2 (6 bases). The V and J ends lost 3 bases and 0 bases respectively, with 24 bases between them. The CDR3 runs 20 residues. CDR1 PRHDT and CDR2 FYEKMQ come from the germline V gene (reference sequence). The CDR3 loop is CASSLEGWLASTSSYNEQFF. The CDR3 region has the DNA TGTGCCAGCAGCTTGGAGGGATGGCTAGCCTCAACTAGCTCCTACAATGAGCAGTTCTTC.

The chain carries TRBV7-2 and TRBJ2-5; weak D call: TRBD1 (5 bases). CDR1 and CDR2 (germline): SGHTA, FQGNSA. CDR3 length: 15 amino acids. V lost 5 bases to trimming and J lost 3 bases, with 16 bases between them. The CDR3 region has the DNA TGTGCCAGCAGCCCCGAGACCGACAGTAAAGAGACCCAGTACTTC. Protein product: CASSPETDSKETQYF. Full variable domain (remainder filled in from reference TRBV7-2 and TRBJ2-5): GAGVSQSPSNKVTEKGKDVELRCDPISGHTALYWYRQSLGQGLEFLIYFQGNSAPDKSGLPSDRFSAERTGGSVSTLTIQRTQQEDSAVYLCASSPETDSKETQYFGPGTRLLVL.